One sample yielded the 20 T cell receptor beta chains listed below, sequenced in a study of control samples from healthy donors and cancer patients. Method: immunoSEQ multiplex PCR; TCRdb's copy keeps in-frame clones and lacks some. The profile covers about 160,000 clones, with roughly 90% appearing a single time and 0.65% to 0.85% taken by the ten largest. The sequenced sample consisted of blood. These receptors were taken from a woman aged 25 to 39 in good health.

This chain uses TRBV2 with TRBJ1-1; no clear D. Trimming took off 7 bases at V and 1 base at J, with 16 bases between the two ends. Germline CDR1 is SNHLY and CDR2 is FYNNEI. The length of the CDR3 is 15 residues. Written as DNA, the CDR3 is TGTGCCAGCATGGCCCTAGGCCCAGGGAACACTGAAGCTTTCTTT. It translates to CASMALGPGNTEAFF.

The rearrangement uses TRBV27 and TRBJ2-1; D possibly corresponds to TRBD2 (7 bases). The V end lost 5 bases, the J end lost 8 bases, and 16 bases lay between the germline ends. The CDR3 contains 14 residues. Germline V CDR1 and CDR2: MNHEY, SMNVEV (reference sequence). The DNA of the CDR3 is TGTGCCAGCAGTGTGGTTTGGGGGGGCGATGAGCAGTTCTTC. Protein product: CASSVVWGGDEQFF.

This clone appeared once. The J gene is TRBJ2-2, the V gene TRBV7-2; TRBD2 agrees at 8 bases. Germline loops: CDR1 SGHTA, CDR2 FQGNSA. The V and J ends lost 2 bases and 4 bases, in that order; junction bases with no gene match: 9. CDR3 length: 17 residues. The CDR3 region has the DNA TGTGCCAGCAGCTTAAGTGGGTCGGGAGGGTTCACCGGGGAGCTGTTTTTT. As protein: CASSLSGSGGFTGELFF. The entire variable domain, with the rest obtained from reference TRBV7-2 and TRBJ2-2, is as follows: GAGVSQSPSNKVTEKGKDVELRCDPISGHTALYWYRQSLGQGLEFLIYFQGNSAPDKSGLPSDRFSAERTGGSVSTLTIQRTQQEDSAVYLCASSLSGSGGFTGELFFGEGSRLTVL.

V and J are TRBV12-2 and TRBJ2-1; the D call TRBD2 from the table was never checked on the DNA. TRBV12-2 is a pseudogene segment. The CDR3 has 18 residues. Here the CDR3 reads CASRLALASGSSYNEQFF. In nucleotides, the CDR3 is TGTGCAAGTCGCTTAGCGTTGGCAAGCGGGAGCTCCTACAATGAGCAGTTCTTC.

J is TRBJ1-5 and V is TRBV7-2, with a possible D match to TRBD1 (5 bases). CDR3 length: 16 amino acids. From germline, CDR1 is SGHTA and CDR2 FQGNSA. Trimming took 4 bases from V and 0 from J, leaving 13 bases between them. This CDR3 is CASSSTGGFSNQPQHF. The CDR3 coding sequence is TGTGCCAGCAGCTCCACCGGGGGTTTTAGCAATCAGCCCCAGCATTTT.

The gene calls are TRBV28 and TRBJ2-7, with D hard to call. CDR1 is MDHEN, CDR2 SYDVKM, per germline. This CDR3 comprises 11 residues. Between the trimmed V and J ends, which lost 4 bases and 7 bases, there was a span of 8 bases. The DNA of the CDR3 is TGTGCCAGCAGTTATAGATCTGAGCAGTACTTC. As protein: CASSYRSEQYF.

CDR3 coding DNA: TGTGCCAGCAGCGTAGTGGGGACAGGGGGCACTGAAGCTTTCTTT. It specifies CASSVVGTGGTEAFF. The rearrangement joins TRBV9 to TRBJ1-1; 11 bases line up with TRBD1. V shed 0 bases, J shed 4 bases, and the junction held 2 bases outside the gene matches. Germline assignment: CDR1 SGDLS and CDR2 YYNGEE. The CDR3 is 15 residues long.

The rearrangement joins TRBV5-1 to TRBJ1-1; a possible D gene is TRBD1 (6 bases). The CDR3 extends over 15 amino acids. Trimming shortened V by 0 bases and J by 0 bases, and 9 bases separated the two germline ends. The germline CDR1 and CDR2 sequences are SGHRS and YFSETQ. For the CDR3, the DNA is TGCGCCAGCAGCTTGGCCAGGGGACTGAACACTGAAGCTTTCTTT. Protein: CASSLARGLNTEAFF.

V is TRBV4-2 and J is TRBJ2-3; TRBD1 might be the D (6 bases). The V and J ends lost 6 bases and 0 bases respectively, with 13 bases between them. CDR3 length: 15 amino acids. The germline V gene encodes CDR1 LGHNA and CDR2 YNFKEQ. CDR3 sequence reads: CASSPRTASTDTQYF. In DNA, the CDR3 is TGTGCCAGCAGTCCTAGGACAGCTAGCACAGATACGCAGTATTTT.

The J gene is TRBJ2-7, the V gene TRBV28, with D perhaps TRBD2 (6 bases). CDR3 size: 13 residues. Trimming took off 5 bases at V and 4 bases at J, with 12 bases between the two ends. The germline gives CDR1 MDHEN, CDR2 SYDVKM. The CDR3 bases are TGTGCCAGCAGTACGGGGGTCGGGTACGAGCAGTACTTC. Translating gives CASSTGVGYEQYF.

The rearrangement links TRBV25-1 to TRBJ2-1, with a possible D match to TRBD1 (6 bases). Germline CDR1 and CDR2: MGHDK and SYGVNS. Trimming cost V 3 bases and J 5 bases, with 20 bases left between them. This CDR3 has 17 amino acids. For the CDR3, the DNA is TGTGCCAGCAGTGACACCTCTTCAGGGGTTCCACACAATGAGCAGTTCTTC. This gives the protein CASSDTSSGVPHNEQFF.

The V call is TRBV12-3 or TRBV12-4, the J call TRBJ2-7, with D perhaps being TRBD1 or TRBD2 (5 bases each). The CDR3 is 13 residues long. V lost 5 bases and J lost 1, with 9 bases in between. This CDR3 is CASSRGPSYEQYF. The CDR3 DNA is TGTGCCAGCAGTCGGGGACCATCCTACGAGCAGTACTTC.

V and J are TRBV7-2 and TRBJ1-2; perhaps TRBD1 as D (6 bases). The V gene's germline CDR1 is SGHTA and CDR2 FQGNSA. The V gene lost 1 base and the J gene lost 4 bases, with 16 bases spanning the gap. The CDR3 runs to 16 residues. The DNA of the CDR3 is TGTGCCAGCAGCTTAGTAGGGGGGGACATTCCCTATGGCTACACCTTC. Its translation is CASSLVGGDIPYGYTF.

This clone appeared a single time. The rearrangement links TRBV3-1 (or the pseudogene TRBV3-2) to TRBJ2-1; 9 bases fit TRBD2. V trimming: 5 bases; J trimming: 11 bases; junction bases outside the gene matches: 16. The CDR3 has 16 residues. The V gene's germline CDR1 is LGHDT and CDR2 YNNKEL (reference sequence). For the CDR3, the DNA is TGTGCCAGCAGCGAGACTAGCGGCGGAAAGTTTTGGAAGCAGTTCTTC. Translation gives CASSETSGGKFWKQFF.

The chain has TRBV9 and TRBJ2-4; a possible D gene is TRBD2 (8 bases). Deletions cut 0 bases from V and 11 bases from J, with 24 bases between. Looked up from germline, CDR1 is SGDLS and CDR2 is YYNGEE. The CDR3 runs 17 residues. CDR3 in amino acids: CASSVATGGTDRNLQYF. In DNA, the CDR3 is TGTGCCAGCAGCGTAGCTACGGGGGGGACGGACAGGAACCTTCAGTACTTC.

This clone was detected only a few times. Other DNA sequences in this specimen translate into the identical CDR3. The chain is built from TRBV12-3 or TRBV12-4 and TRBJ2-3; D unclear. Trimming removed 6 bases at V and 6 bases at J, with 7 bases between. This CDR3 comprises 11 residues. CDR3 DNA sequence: TGTGCCAGCAGCCTCGTGGATACGCAGTATTTT. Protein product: CASSLVDTQYF.

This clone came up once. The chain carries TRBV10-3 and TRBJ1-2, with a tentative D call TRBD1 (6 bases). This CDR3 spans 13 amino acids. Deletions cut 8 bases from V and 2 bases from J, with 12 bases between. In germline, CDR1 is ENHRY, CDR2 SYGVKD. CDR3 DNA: TGTGCCATCTGGGACACCCTAAACTATGGCTACACCTTC. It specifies CAIWDTLNYGYTF.

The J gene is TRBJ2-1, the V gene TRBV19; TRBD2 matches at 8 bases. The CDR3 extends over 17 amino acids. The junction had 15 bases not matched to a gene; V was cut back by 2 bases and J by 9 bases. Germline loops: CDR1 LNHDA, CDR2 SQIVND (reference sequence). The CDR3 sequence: CASSILWREVEVGEQFF. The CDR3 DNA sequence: TGTGCCAGTAGTATACTTTGGCGGGAGGTGGAGGTTGGTGAGCAGTTCTTC.

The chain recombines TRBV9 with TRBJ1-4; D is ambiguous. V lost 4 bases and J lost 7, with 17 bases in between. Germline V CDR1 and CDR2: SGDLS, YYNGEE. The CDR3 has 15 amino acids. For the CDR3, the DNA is TGTGCCAGCAGCTCAAGTGGGGTAGCGAGTGAAAAACTGTTTTTT. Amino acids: CASSSSGVASEKLFF.

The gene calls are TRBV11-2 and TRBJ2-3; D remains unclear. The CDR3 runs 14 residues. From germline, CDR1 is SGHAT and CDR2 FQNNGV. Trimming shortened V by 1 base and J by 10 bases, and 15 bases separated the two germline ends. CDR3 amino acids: CASSLVLAAVAQYF. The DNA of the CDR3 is TGTGCCAGCAGCTTAGTCTTGGCGGCGGTGGCGCAGTATTTT.